One and the same sample provided the 10 T cell receptor beta chains below, sequenced in a study of blood T cells in healthy people across ages (dated by TCRdb to 2014 to 2015). Libraries were built with 5' RACE. The sequencer listed for this sample is Illumina HiSeq 2500. A second PCR of roughly 7 to 11 cycles was performed with a sample-barcoded 5' primer and a J-beta primer mix. TCRdb ran its own pipeline on the public reads, namely fastp trimming at Q25 and MiXCR clone calling, and kept in-frame beta chains. Merged by CDR3 protein, the rows form single entries marked with the most common genes and DNA. This sample lists approximately 760,000 distinct CDR3 sequences; 20% to 30% were detected once. More than 8.5% of the sample comes from the top ten. These same data were also listed under a study on T cells of mothers and their children.

The sample taken for sequencing was blood. The receptors derive from a boy between 10 and 17 years old in good health.

This clonotype was picked up one time. The chain has TRBV7-8 and TRBJ2-1; TRBD1 matches 7 bases. CDR1 and CDR2 from the germline V gene are SGHVS and FQNEAQ. CDR3 size: 16 residues. V lost 4 bases to trimming and J lost 1 base; unmatched junction nucleotides: 7. CDR3 sequence (DNA): TGTGCCAGCAGCTCCCCGGACAGGCAGTCCTACAATGAGCAGTTCTTC. Translated: CASSSPDRQSYNEQFF.

This clonotype came up a few times. The CDR3 sequence is CASSPLDRGNYGYTF. For the CDR3, the DNA is TGCGCCAGCAGCCCCCTCGACAGGGGAAACTATGGCTACACCTTC. The chain is built from TRBV4-1 and TRBJ1-2, with 8 bases that match TRBD1. The CDR3 contains 15 residues. CDR1 is MGHRA and CDR2 is YSYEKL in the germline V gene. The trim removed 4 bases at V and 2 bases at J, leaving 6 bases unmatched.

This clonotype was counted a few times. The J gene is TRBJ2-7, the V gene TRBV5-5; D is ambiguous. The CDR3 is 18 amino acids. The V and J ends lost 3 bases and 0 bases respectively, with 22 bases between them. CDR1 is SGHKS, CDR2 YYEKEE, per germline (reference sequence). CDR3 region: CASSSAFVGPASSYEQYF. In nucleotides, the CDR3 is TGTGCCAGCAGCTCGGCCTTTGTAGGTCCCGCAAGCTCCTACGAGCAGTACTTC.

This chain uses TRBV6-5 with TRBJ2-4; no clear D gene. Between the trimmed V and J ends, which lost 0 bases and 1 base, there was a span of 4 bases. The germline V gene encodes CDR1 MNHEY and CDR2 SVGAGI. This CDR3 is 14 amino acids long. DNA for the CDR3: TGTGCCAGCAGTTACTCGGCTGCCAAAAACATTCAGTACTTC. Translating it yields CASSYSAAKNIQYF.

This clonotype was counted only a few times. V gene TRBV20-1 combines with J gene TRBJ2-3; unclear D gene. V was clipped by 6 bases and J by 1 base, with 14 bases between them. Germline CDR1 reads DFQATT; CDR2 reads SNEGSKA (reference sequence). The CDR3 has 14 amino acids. CDR3 bases: TGCAGTGCCGCGACGATCTCCCGCACAGATACGCAGTATTTT. This sequence encodes CSAATISRTDTQYF.

The J gene is TRBJ2-3, the V gene TRBV7-2; TRBD1 might be the D (6 bases). This CDR3 region has 16 residues. The V end was cut by 5 bases, the J end by 3 bases, with 18 bases between. Looked up from germline, CDR1 is SGHTA and CDR2 is FQGNSA. The CDR3 nucleotides read TGTGCCAGCAGCCCCCCCTGGTCGACAGGAACAGATACGCAGTATTTT. This gives the protein CASSPPWSTGTDTQYF.

V gene TRBV4-3 combines with J gene TRBJ1-2, with 9 bases matching TRBD1. Germline V gene lookup returns CDR1 LGHNA and CDR2 YSLEER. The CDR3 extends over 14 amino acids. Germline trimming cut 4 bases from V and 4 bases from J; bases unmatched to any gene: 4. The CDR3 sequence is CASSPATGGYGYTF. The CDR3 bases are TGCGCCAGCAGCCCCGCGACAGGGGGCTATGGCTACACCTTC.

The chain is built from TRBV15 and TRBJ1-2; possibly TRBD1 for D (5 bases). Trimming took off 1 base at V and 7 bases at J, with 10 bases between the two ends. Per the germline V gene, CDR1 is LNHNV and CDR2 is YYDKDF (reference sequence). This CDR3 is 13 amino acids long. The CDR3 nucleotides read TGTGCCACCAGCAGAGTAGGAGGGGCTGGCTACACCTTC. It specifies CATSRVGGAGYTF.

This clonotype has only a few counts. The V call is TRBV5-1, the J call TRBJ2-1, with 12 bases identical to TRBD2. After removal of 3 bases from V and 7 bases from J, the junction contained 8 bases not matched to a gene. Germline lookup yields CDR1 SGHRS and CDR2 YFSETQ. The CDR3 runs 16 residues. CDR3 protein: CASSSPGTSGRNEQFF. The CDR3 DNA sequence: TGCGCCAGCAGCTCCCCTGGGACTAGCGGGCGGAATGAGCAGTTCTTC.

This clonotype was counted only a few times. This chain joins TRBV20-1 and TRBJ2-7, with D perhaps assigned TRBD1 or TRBD2 (7 bases each). The CDR3 contains 16 residues. Germline V gene sequence: CDR1 DFQATT, CDR2 SNEGSKA (reference sequence). Trimming shortened V by 0 bases and J by 4 bases, and 19 bases separated the two germline ends. The CDR3 region has the DNA TGCAGTGCTAGAGATCGGGGGGACAGTAGGCTATACGAGCAGTACTTC. Protein: CSARDRGDSRLYEQYF.